A single sample is the source of the 8 T cell receptor beta chains below, sequenced in a study of T cell responses to AZD1222 COVID-19 vaccine. The data were produced by immunoSEQ multiplex PCR, yet TCRdb's version contains in-frame clones alone and is incomplete. This table has roughly 200,000 clones, about 94% appearing once. The sample in question was peripheral blood, obtained 28 days after the second dose of the MenACWY control vaccine. These receptors originate from an adult who received the MenACWY meningococcal vaccine as a control.

This chain connects TRBV2 to TRBJ2-1; D may be TRBD2 (5 bases). This CDR3 has 13 amino acids. V dropped 10 bases and J dropped 6 bases, with 16 bases sitting between them. Germline CDR1 reads SNHLY; CDR2 reads FYNNEI. CDR3 residues: CATLPEVANEQFF. The CDR3 nucleotides are TGTGCCACCTTACCGGAGGTAGCCAATGAGCAGTTCTTC.

This chain uses TRBV18 with TRBJ1-1, with D hard to call. CDR1 and CDR2 (germline): KGHSH, LQKENI. The germline V and J ends were trimmed by 3 bases and 1 base, with 6 bases remaining between them. The length of the CDR3 is 13 residues. The CDR3 nucleotides are TGTGCCAGCTCACCCGCCGGGAACACTGAAGCTTTCTTT. Encoded protein: CASSPAGNTEAFF.

This rearrangement joins TRBV5-4 to TRBJ2-5; 9 positions match TRBD2. Per germline, CDR1 SGHNT and CDR2 YYREEE (reference sequence). The trim removed 5 bases at V and 5 bases at J, leaving 13 bases unmatched. The CDR3 spans 16 residues. CDR3 in amino acids: CASSTGVAGAGETQYF. DNA for the CDR3: TGTGCCAGCAGTACCGGGGTAGCGGGGGCGGGCGAGACCCAGTACTTC.

The chain joins TRBV19 to TRBJ2-1; 16 bases align to TRBD2. The CDR3 runs to 19 residues. Germline V gives CDR1 LNHDA, CDR2 SQIVND (reference sequence). The J segment lost 0 bases and the V segment lost 5 bases, leaving 7 bases of the junction unmatched. CDR3 bases: TGTGCCAGTAGTGAGGGACTAGCGGGAGGGCCTAGCTCCTACAATGAGCAGTTCTTC. It specifies CASSEGLAGGPSSYNEQFF. The full variable domain, completed using reference TRBV19 and TRBJ2-1, is DGGITQSPKYLFRKEGQNVTLSCEQNLNHDAMYWYRQDPGQGLRLIYYSQIVNDFQKGDIAEGYSVSREKKESFPLTVTSAQKNPTAFYLCASSEGLAGGPSSYNEQFFGPGTRLTVL.

This clone has only a few counts. V usage is TRBV5-1 and J usage is TRBJ2-6; 9 positions agree with TRBD1. With V trimmed by 4 bases and J by 3 bases, 5 bases remained unmatched. This CDR3 spans 16 amino acids. Germline lookup yields CDR1 SGHRS and CDR2 YFSETQ. This chain's CDR3 is CASSEGQGFGANVLTF. CDR3 DNA sequence: TGCGCCAGCAGCGAGGGACAGGGTTTTGGGGCCAACGTCCTGACTTTC.

The chain joins TRBV18 to TRBJ1-4; D is unclear. Trimming took off 5 bases at V and 4 bases at J, with 17 bases between the two ends. Germline values: CDR1 KGHSH, CDR2 LQKENI. The CDR3 totals 16 residues. This CDR3 reads CASSSILGSGNEKLFF. CDR3 in DNA: TGTGCCAGCTCATCCATTTTGGGGTCCGGTAATGAAAAACTGTTTTTT.

The V call is TRBV27, the J call TRBJ1-2; no clear D. Germline CDR1 reads MNHEY; CDR2 reads SMNVEV (reference sequence). The CDR3 loop spans 14 amino acids. The V end lost 4 bases, the J end lost 2 bases, and 11 bases lay between the germline ends. The CDR3 nucleotides are TGTGCCAGCAGTTCAGACGGACTAAACTATGGCTACACCTTC. This codes for CASSSDGLNYGYTF.

The V call is TRBV6-1, the J call TRBJ2-1, with D possibly being TRBD1 or TRBD2 (5 bases each). The V end lost 1 base, the J end lost 5 bases, and 15 bases lay between the germline ends. Germline CDR1 is MNHNS and CDR2 is SASEGT. This CDR3 contains 16 residues. CDR3 sequence (DNA): TGTGCCAGCAGTGAAGTGGGGGTTAGTTGGGACAATGAGCAGTTCTTC. Amino acid sequence: CASSEVGVSWDNEQFF.